The 30 T cell receptor beta chains presented below share a single source sample, sequenced in a study of blood T cell repertoires in COVID-19. Profiling relied on immunoSEQ multiplex PCR, and the TCRdb table lists in-frame clones only, not all of them. The data contain about 110,000 clones, around 85% of them singletons. The sequenced sample consisted of peripheral blood. The receptor source for this set is a human donor in a cohort sampled during active COVID-19.

The chain combines TRBV29-1 with TRBJ1-2; D unclear. The germline gives CDR1 SQVTM, CDR2 ANQGSEA. The CDR3 extends over 13 amino acids. Deletions cut 6 bases from V and 5 bases from J, with 16 bases between. The CDR3 DNA reads TGCAGCGTAGATGCGGGTGTTGGGTATGGCTACACCTTC. It is translated as CSVDAGVGYGYTF. Full variable domain (missing parts from reference TRBV29-1 and TRBJ1-2): SAVISQKPSRDICQRGTSLTIQCQVDSQVTMMFWYRQQPGQSLTLIATANQGSEATYESGFVIDKFPISRPNLTFSTLTVSNMSPEDSSIYLCSVDAGVGYGYTFGSGTRLTVV.

This clone showed up just once. The chain links TRBV7-7 to TRBJ2-2, with TRBD1 matching over 9 bases. The CDR3 has 15 amino acids. CDR1 SSHAT and CDR2 FNYEAQ come from the germline V gene (reference sequence). With V trimmed by 6 bases and J by 4 bases, 6 bases remained unmatched. The CDR3 reads CASSLRTGVTGELFF. The CDR3 nucleotides read TGTGCCAGCAGTCTCCGGACAGGGGTCACCGGGGAGCTGTTTTTT.

The chain joins TRBV7-8 to TRBJ2-1; D may be TRBD2 (5 bases). The CDR3 extends over 19 amino acids. CDR1 is SGHVS and CDR2 is FQNEAQ in the germline V gene. Trimming left V 4 bases short and J 3 bases short, with 25 bases between. CDR3 protein: CASSSKPPGLVGLYNEQFF. For the CDR3, the DNA is TGTGCCAGCAGCTCAAAACCACCTGGGCTCGTTGGACTCTACAATGAGCAGTTCTTC.

This rearrangement joins TRBV19 to TRBJ2-2, with 8 bases matching TRBD1. The CDR3 has 16 amino acids. With 6 bases clipped from V and 3 bases from J, the junction kept 9 bases outside the gene matches. Germline V lookup: CDR1 LNHDA, CDR2 SQIVND (reference sequence). CDR3 nucleotides: TGTGCCAGTAGGAACCTGGCAGGGGGCGACACCGGGGAGCTGTTTTTT. Translating gives CASRNLAGGDTGELFF.

V gene TRBV2 combines with J gene TRBJ2-2; 11 bases map to TRBD2. V lost 5 bases and J lost 3; bases outside the gene matches: 2. The germline V gene encodes CDR1 SNHLY and CDR2 FYNNEI. The CDR3 totals 15 residues. The CDR3 sequence is CASSRLAGYTGELFF. The CDR3 DNA is TGTGCCAGCAGTAGACTAGCGGGGTACACCGGGGAGCTGTTTTTT.

This chain links TRBV5-1 with TRBJ2-1; D unclear. Germline V lookup: CDR1 SGHRS, CDR2 YFSETQ. The CDR3 is 13 residues long. V lost 0 bases and J lost 5, with 6 bases in between. CDR3 DNA: TGCGCCAGCAGCTTGGACATCAACAATGAGCAGTTCTTC. Amino acids: CASSLDINNEQFF.

This chain uses TRBV11-2 with TRBJ1-1; unclear D gene. Germline CDR1 SGHAT, CDR2 FQNNGV. V was pared by 1 base and J by 4 bases, with 4 bases between. CDR3 length: 12 amino acids. Here the CDR3 DNA reads TGTGCCAGCAGCTTAGGGGCCACTGAAGCTTTCTTT. This codes for CASSLGATEAFF. The full variable domain, its missing parts supplied by reference TRBV11-2 and TRBJ1-1, is EAGVAQSPRYKIIEKRQSVAFWCNPISGHATLYWYQQILGQGPKLLIQFQNNGVVDDSQLPKDRFSAERLKGVDSTLKIQPAKLEDSAVYLCASSLGATEAFFGQGTRLTVV.

The rearrangement uses TRBV10-3 and TRBJ1-2, with 8 bases aligning to TRBD1. CDR1 is ENHRY and CDR2 is SYGVKD in the germline V gene. V lost 2 bases, J lost 4 bases, and 6 bases stayed unmatched. The CDR3 consists of 15 residues. Here the CDR3 reads CAISETGQGPYGYTF. The CDR3 DNA follows: TGTGCCATCAGTGAGACCGGACAGGGCCCCTATGGCTACACCTTC.

This sequence joins TRBV24-1 and TRBJ2-3; 7 positions match TRBD1. In germline, CDR1 is KGHDR, CDR2 SFDVKD. V was clipped by 4 bases and J by 5 bases; unmatched bases: 11. The CDR3 has 16 amino acids. The CDR3 sequence is CATSDPTTGEQDTQYF. The CDR3 bases are TGTGCCACCAGTGACCCGACTACAGGGGAACAAGATACGCAGTATTTT.

The rearrangement joins TRBV18 to TRBJ2-2; 7 positions agree with TRBD1. Germline V lookup: CDR1 KGHSH, CDR2 LQKENI. V gave up 2 bases and J gave up 0 bases; unmatched junction bases: 3. The CDR3 runs 16 residues. In DNA form, the CDR3 reads TGTGCCAGCTCACCAAACAGGGGAGCGAACACCGGGGAGCTGTTTTTT. It is translated as CASSPNRGANTGELFF.

This chain uses TRBV6-1 with TRBJ1-6; 9 nucleotides agree with TRBD1. From germline, CDR1 is MNHNS and CDR2 SASEGT. This CDR3 contains 17 residues. The V segment lost 3 bases and the J segment 2 bases; nucleotides outside the gene matches: 5. The CDR3 coding sequence is TGTGCCAGCAGTGATGTACAGGGGGCAGCCTATAATTCACCCCTCCACTTT. Protein sequence: CASSDVQGAAYNSPLHF.

This clone was observed once. V usage is TRBV4-1 and J usage is TRBJ2-1; 10 bases align to TRBD1. The germline CDR1 and CDR2 sequences are MGHRA and YSYEKL. Trimming took 10 bases from V and 4 from J; bases not matched to a gene: 7. The CDR3 consists of 14 residues. The CDR3 sequence is CATSRQGAYNEQFF. The CDR3 coding sequence is TGCGCCACGTCTAGACAGGGGGCTTACAATGAGCAGTTCTTC.

This clone was observed once. The chain links TRBV9 to TRBJ2-7, with TRBD2 identical over 14 bases. The CDR3 spans 15 residues. CDR1 is SGDLS and CDR2 is YYNGEE in the germline V gene. The junction had 3 bases not matched to a gene; V was cut back by 4 bases and J by 3 bases. The CDR3 here is CASSLGTSGGYEQYF. CDR3 nucleotide sequence: TGTGCCAGCAGCCTGGGGACTAGCGGGGGCTACGAGCAGTACTTC.

This rearrangement joins TRBV6-2 or TRBV6-3 to TRBJ2-7; possible D gene TRBD2, 6 bases. The CDR3 extends over 14 amino acids. Germline loops: CDR1 MNHEY, CDR2 SVGEGT. Trimming pared 4 bases from V and 4 bases from J, leaving 14 bases between. The CDR3: CASSSLAGSYEQYF. The CDR3 DNA follows: TGTGCCAGCAGTTCCTTGGCGGGGTCATACGAGCAGTACTTC.

The CDR3 coding sequence is TGTGCCAGCAGTTTAACTAGCGGGGGGGCCGGGGAGCTGTTTTTT. It codes for CASSLTSGGAGELFF. The gene calls are TRBV7-2 and TRBJ2-2; 13 bases are shared with TRBD2. V was clipped by 6 bases and J by 6 bases; unmatched bases: 4. CDR3 length equals 15 residues. CDR1 is SGHTA, CDR2 FQGNSA, per germline.

The chain uses TRBV28 and TRBJ1-5; TRBD1 aligns across 9 bases. Germline V CDR1 and CDR2: MDHEN, SYDVKM. The ends lost 4 bases at V and 5 bases at J; junction bases unmatched: 15. This CDR3 has 18 amino acids. The CDR3 protein is CASSSGFAGTGRYQPQHF. CDR3 coding DNA: TGTGCCAGCAGTTCCGGCTTCGCTGGGACAGGGAGGTATCAGCCCCAGCATTTT.

This chain links TRBV11-2 with TRBJ1-2; D gene unclear. Germline CDR1 SGHAT, CDR2 FQNNGV. Deletions cut 0 bases from V and 3 bases from J, with 11 bases between. This CDR3 spans 15 amino acids. The CDR3 sequence: CASSLDSGHDYGYTF. The CDR3 DNA follows: TGTGCCAGCAGCTTAGATAGCGGCCACGACTATGGCTACACCTTC.

This clone occurred once. The genes are TRBV5-8 and TRBJ1-1; D gene unclear. Looked up from germline, CDR1 is SGHTS and CDR2 is YDEGEE. CDR3 length: 14 residues. Trimming cost V 2 bases and J 5 bases, with 13 bases left between them. CDR3 DNA sequence: TGTGCCAGCAGCTTAGGACTCCGAGGGACTGAAGCTTTCTTT. This translates into CASSLGLRGTEAFF.

The J gene is TRBJ2-3, the V gene TRBV7-9, with 7 bases fitting TRBD1. The germline V gene has CDR1 SEHNR and CDR2 FQNEAQ (reference sequence). Trimming took 2 bases from V and 3 from J; bases not matched to a gene: 5. The length of the CDR3 is 15 residues. The CDR3 DNA follows: TGTGCCAGCAGCTTAAACAGGGGAGCAACAGATACGCAGTATTTT. It codes for CASSLNRGATDTQYF.

This clone was seen once. The chain uses TRBV6-5 and TRBJ2-2, with TRBD2 identical over 10 bases. The germline CDR1 and CDR2 sequences are MNHEY and SVGAGI. CDR3 length equals 16 residues. The V and J ends lost 2 bases and 6 bases, in that order; junction bases with no gene match: 6. This CDR3 is CASSYGAGGPSGELFF. DNA of the CDR3: TGTGCCAGCAGTTACGGAGCGGGGGGGCCGTCCGGGGAGCTGTTTTTT.

The genes are TRBV12-5 and TRBJ2-7; TRBD1 matches at 11 bases. J lost 4 bases, V lost 5 bases, and 4 bases had no gene match. Germline CDR1 LGHNT, CDR2 FRNRAP. This CDR3 spans 14 amino acids. The CDR3 reads CASGRTGGAYEQYF. The CDR3 coding sequence is TGTGCTAGTGGTCGGACAGGGGGCGCGTACGAGCAGTACTTC.

CDR3 loop: CASSFGRGASDTQYF. DNA for the CDR3: TGTGCCAGCAGCTTCGGACGGGGGGCGTCAGATACGCAGTATTTT. V gene TRBV11-2 combines with J gene TRBJ2-3; tentatively, D is TRBD2 (7 bases). The CDR3 is made up of 15 amino acids. V was trimmed by 3 bases and J by 4 bases, leaving 14 bases between them. From germline, CDR1 is SGHAT and CDR2 FQNNGV.

This CDR3 reads CASSWAQTYEQYF. The CDR3 nucleotides are TGTGCCAGCAGTTGGGCACAGACCTACGAGCAGTACTTC. The chain employs TRBV7-9 and TRBJ2-7; D call uncertain. The CDR3 length is 13 residues. CDR1 SEHNR and CDR2 FQNEAQ come from the germline V gene (reference sequence). V shed 6 bases and J shed 2 bases, with 11 bases lying between them.

This clone was counted many times. The chain joins TRBV16 to TRBJ1-2; no clear D gene. Germline values: CDR1 KGHSY, CDR2 FQNENV. V lost 0 bases, J lost 6 bases, and 5 bases lay in between. CDR3 length: 12 residues. The CDR3 DNA sequence: TGTGCCAGCAGCCAATCGGCGGATGGCTACACCTTC. Protein: CASSQSADGYTF.

The chain is built from TRBV6-6 and TRBJ2-7, with D tentatively TRBD2 (6 bases). Trimming cost V 7 bases and J 2 bases, with 18 bases left between them. This CDR3 has 15 amino acids. Germline V CDR1 and CDR2: MNHNY, SVGAGI (reference sequence). The CDR3 spells CASTHWGESTYEQYF. The CDR3, as DNA: TGTGCCAGCACCCACTGGGGGGAATCCACCTACGAGCAGTACTTC.

The chain recombines TRBV5-1 with TRBJ2-5; TRBD1 aligns across 7 bases. There are 15 residues in the CDR3. V was pared by 0 bases and J by 5 bases, with 7 bases of the junction left unmatched. Germline V gene sequence: CDR1 SGHRS, CDR2 YFSETQ. The CDR3 sequence is CASSLGAGGFETQYF. CDR3 sequence (DNA): TGCGCCAGCAGCTTGGGGGCAGGGGGATTTGAGACCCAGTACTTC.

The chain recombines TRBV5-6 with TRBJ1-4; TRBD1 matches 8 bases. J lost 3 bases, V lost 5 bases, and 3 bases had no gene match. Per germline, CDR1 SGHDT and CDR2 YYEEEE. CDR3 size: 14 residues. Here the CDR3 reads CASRGTGSNEKLFF. CDR3 nucleotide sequence: TGTGCCAGCAGGGGGACAGGTTCTAATGAAAAACTGTTTTTT.

The CDR3 nucleotides read TGTGCCAGCAGTGCACCTTCGGGGGGGGGACAGGGCAGGAACACTGAAGCTTTCTTT. This translates into CASSAPSGGGQGRNTEAFF. This chain uses TRBV6-1 with TRBJ1-1; 9 positions agree with TRBD1. The CDR3 has 19 amino acids. Unmatched junction bases numbered 16, after V lost 4 bases and J lost 1 base. Per germline, CDR1 MNHNS and CDR2 SASEGT.

The gene calls are TRBV6-5 and TRBJ1-1, with D tentatively TRBD1 (5 bases). The germline V gene encodes CDR1 MNHEY and CDR2 SVGAGI. Trimming took 6 bases from V and 12 from J, leaving 17 bases between them. This CDR3 is built from 12 residues. The CDR3 DNA reads as TGTGCCAGCAGGAATTTCGGCAGGGTATCTTTCTTT. Its translation is CASRNFGRVSFF.

The chain employs TRBV4-3 and TRBJ1-3, with 8 nucleotides matching TRBD1. The germline gives CDR1 LGHNA, CDR2 YSLEER. Trimming removed 3 bases from V and 9 bases from J; junction bases left unmatched: 7. The CDR3 has 14 residues. The CDR3 protein is CASSHDRGGGTIYF. CDR3 sequence (DNA): TGCGCCAGCAGCCATGACAGGGGCGGTGGCACCATATATTTT.